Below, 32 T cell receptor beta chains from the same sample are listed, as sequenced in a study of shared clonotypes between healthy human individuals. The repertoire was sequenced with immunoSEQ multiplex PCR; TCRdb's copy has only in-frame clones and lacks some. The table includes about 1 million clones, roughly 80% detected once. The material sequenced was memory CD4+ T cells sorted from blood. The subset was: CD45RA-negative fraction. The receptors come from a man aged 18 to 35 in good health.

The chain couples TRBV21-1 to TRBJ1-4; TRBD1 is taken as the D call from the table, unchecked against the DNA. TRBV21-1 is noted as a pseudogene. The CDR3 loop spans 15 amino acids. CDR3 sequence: CASSKPVYRGKKLFF. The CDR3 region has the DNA TGTGCCAGCAGCAAGCCGGTGTACAGGGGAAAAAAACTGTTTTTT.

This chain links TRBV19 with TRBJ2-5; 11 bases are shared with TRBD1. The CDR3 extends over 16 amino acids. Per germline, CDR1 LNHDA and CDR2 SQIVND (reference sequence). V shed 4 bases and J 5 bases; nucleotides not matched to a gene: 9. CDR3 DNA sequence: TGTGCCAGTAGTACAGGGACAGGGGGGTTCTTGGAGACCCAGTACTTC. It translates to CASSTGTGGFLETQYF.

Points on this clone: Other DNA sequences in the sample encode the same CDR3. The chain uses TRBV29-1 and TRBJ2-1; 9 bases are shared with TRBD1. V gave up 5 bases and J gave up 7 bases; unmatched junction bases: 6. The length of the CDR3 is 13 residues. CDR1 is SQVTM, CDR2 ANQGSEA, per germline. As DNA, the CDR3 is TGCAGCGTTCCACAGGGGGCGAGAAATGAGCAGTTCTTC. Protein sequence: CSVPQGARNEQFF.

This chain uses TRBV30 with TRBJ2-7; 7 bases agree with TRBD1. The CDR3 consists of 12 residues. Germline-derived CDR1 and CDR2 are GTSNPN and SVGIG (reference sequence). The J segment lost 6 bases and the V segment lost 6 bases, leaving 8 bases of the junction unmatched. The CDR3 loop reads CACGQDRGEQYF. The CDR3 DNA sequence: TGTGCCTGTGGACAGGACCGAGGCGAGCAGTACTTC.

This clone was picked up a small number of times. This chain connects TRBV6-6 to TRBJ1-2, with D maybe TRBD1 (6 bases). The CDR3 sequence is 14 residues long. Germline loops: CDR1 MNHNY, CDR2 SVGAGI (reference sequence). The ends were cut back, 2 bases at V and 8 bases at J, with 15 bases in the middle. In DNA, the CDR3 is TGTGCCAGCAGTTACGGGGGACAAGGACACGGCTACACCTTC. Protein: CASSYGGQGHGYTF.

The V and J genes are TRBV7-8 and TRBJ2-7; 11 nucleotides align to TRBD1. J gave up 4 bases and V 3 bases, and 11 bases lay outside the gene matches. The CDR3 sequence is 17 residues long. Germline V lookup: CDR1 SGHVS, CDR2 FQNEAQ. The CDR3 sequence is CASSFRTSGTGGYEQYF. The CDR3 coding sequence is TGTGCCAGCAGCTTCCGTACTTCCGGGACAGGGGGTTACGAGCAGTACTTC.

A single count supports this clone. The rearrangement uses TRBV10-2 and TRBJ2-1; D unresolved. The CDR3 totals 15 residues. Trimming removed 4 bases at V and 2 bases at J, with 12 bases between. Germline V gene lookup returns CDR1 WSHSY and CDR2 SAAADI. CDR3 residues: CASSVFSSTYNEQFF. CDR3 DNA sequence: TGCGCCAGCAGTGTTTTTAGCTCCACCTACAATGAGCAGTTCTTC.

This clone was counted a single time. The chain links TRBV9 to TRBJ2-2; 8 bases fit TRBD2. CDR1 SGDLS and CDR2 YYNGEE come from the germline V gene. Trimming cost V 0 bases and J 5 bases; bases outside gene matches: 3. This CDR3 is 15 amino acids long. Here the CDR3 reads CASSVAPGGTGELFF. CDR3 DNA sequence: TGTGCCAGCAGCGTAGCCCCGGGAGGGACCGGGGAGCTGTTTTTT. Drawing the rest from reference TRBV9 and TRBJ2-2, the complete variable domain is DSGVTQTPKHLITATGQRVTLRCSPRSGDLSVYWYQQSLDQGLQFLIQYYNGEERAKGNILERFSAQQFPDLHSELNLSSLELGDSALYFCASSVAPGGTGELFFGEGSRLTVL.

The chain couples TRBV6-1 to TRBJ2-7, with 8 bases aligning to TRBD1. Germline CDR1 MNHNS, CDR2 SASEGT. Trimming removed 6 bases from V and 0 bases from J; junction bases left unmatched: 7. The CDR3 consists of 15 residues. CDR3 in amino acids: CASRTETGDSYEQYF. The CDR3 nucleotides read TGTGCCAGCAGGACAGAGACAGGGGACTCCTACGAGCAGTACTTC.

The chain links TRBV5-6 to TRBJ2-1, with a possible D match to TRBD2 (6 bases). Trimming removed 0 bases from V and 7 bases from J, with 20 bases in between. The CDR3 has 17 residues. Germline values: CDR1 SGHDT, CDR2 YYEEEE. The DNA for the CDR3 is TGTGCCAGCAGCTTGGTAAGATACGGGAGAAGGTTGAATGAGCAGTTCTTC. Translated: CASSLVRYGRRLNEQFF. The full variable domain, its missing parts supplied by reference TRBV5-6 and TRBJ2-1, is DAGVTQSPTHLIKTRGQQVTLRCSPKSGHDTVSWYQQALGQGPQFIFQYYEEEERQRGNFPDRFSGHQFPNYSSELNVNALLLGDSALYLCASSLVRYGRRLNEQFFGPGTRLTVL.

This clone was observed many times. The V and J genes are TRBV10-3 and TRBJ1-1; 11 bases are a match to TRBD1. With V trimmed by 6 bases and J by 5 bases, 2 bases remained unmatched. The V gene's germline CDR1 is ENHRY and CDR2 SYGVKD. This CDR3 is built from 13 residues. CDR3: CAIRDRGQTEAFF. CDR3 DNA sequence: TGTGCCATCAGGGACAGGGGGCAGACTGAAGCTTTCTTT.

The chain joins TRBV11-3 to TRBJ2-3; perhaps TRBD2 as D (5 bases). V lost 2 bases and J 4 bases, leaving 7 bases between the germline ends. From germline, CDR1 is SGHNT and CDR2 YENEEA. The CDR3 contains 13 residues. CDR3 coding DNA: TGTGCCAGCAGCTTAACTAGGGCAGATACGCAGTATTTT. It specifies CASSLTRADTQYF.

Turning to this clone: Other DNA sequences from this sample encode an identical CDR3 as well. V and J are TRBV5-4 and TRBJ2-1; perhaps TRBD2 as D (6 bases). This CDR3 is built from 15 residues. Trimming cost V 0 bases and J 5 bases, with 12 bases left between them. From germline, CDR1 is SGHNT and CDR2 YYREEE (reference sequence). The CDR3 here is CASSLGASGDNEQFF. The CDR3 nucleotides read TGTGCCAGCAGCTTGGGGGCCTCGGGAGACAATGAGCAGTTCTTC.

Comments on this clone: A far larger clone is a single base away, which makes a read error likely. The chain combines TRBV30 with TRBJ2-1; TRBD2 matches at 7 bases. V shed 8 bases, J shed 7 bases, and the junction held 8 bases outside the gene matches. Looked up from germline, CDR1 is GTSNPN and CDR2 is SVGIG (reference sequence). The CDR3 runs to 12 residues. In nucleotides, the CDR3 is TGTGCCCGGAAGGGAGCGGGGAATGAGCAGTTCTTC. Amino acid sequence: CARKGAGNEQFF.

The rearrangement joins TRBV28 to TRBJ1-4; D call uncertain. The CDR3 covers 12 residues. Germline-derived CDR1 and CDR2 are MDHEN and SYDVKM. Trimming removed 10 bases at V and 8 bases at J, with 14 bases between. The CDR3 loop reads CATMWAGEKLFF. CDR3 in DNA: TGTGCCACCATGTGGGCCGGGGAAAAACTGTTTTTT.

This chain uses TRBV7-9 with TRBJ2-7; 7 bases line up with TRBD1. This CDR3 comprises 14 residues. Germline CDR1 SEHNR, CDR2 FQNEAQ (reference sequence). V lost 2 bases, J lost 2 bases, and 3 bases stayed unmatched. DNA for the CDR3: TGTGCCAGCAGCTTAACCCAGGGGGCCTACGAGCAGTACTTC. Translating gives CASSLTQGAYEQYF.

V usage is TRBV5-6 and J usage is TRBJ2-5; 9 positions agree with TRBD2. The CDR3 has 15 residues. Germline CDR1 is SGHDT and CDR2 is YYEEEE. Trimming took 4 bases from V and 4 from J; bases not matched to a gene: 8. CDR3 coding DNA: TGTGCCAGCAGCGTCAGGCTAGCGGGGTCAGAGACCCAGTACTTC. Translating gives CASSVRLAGSETQYF.

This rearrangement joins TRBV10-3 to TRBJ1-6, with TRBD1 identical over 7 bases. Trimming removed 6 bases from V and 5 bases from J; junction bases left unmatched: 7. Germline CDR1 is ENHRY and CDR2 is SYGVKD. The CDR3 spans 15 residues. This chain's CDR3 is CAIRRLGTDNSPLHF. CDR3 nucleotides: TGTGCCATCAGGAGGTTGGGGACAGATAATTCACCCCTCCACTTT.

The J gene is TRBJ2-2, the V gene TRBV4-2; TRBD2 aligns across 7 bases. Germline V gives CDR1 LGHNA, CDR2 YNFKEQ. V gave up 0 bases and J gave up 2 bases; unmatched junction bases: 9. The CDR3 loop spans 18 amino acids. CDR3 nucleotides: TGTGCCAGCAGCCAAGATTACGTGCTAGCGGCAAACACCGGGGAGCTGTTTTTT. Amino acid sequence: CASSQDYVLAANTGELFF.

This CDR3 is CASSRSGSSSYNEQFF. The CDR3 nucleotides are TGTGCCAGCAGCCGTAGCGGGTCAAGCTCCTACAATGAGCAGTTCTTC. The chain recombines TRBV11-1 with TRBJ2-1, with 7 bases identical to TRBD2. Germline trimming cut 5 bases from V and 0 bases from J; bases unmatched to any gene: 7. The germline V gene encodes CDR1 SGHAT and CDR2 FQDESV (reference sequence). This CDR3 spans 16 amino acids.

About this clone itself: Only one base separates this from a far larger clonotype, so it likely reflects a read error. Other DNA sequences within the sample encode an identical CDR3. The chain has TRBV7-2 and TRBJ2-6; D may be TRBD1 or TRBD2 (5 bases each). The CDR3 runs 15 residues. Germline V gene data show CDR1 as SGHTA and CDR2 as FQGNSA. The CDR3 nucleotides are TGTGCCAGCAGCTTAGCAGGGGTCGGGGCCAACGTTCTGACTTTC. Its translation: CASSLAGVGANVLTF.

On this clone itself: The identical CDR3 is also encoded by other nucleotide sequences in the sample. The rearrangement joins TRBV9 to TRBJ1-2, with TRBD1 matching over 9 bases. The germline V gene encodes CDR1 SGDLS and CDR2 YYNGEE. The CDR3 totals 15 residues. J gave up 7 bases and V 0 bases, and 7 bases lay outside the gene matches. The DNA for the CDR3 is TGTGCCAGCAGCGTAGCAACAGGGGGCCGAGGTGGCTACACCTTC. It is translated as CASSVATGGRGGYTF.

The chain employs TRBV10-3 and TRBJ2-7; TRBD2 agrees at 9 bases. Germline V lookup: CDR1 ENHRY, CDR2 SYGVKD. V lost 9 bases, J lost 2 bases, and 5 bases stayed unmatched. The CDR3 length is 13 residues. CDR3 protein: CAITSGQTYEQYF. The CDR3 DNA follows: TGTGCCATAACTAGCGGGCAGACCTACGAGCAGTACTTC.

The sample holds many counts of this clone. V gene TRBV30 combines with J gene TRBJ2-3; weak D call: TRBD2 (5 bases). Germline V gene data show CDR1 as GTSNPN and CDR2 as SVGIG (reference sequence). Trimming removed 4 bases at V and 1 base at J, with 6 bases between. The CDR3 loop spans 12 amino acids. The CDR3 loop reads CAWNGGTDTQYF. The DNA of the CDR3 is TGTGCCTGGAACGGGGGCACAGATACGCAGTATTTT.

The CDR3 loop is CASSARSGERGTEAFF. DNA for the CDR3: TGTGCCAGCAGTGCTCGAAGCGGGGAAAGGGGAACTGAAGCTTTCTTT. This chain joins TRBV27 and TRBJ1-1; possible D gene TRBD1, 5 bases. The germline CDR1 and CDR2 sequences are MNHEY and SMNVEV (reference sequence). Trimming cost V 5 bases and J 5 bases, with 21 bases left between them. The CDR3 has 16 residues.

DNA of the CDR3: TGTGCCAGCAGCTCCTCGACAGGGGGGAGTTCACCCCTCCACTTT. Residues: CASSSSTGGSSPLHF. The chain combines TRBV5-5 with TRBJ1-6; 9 nucleotides line up with TRBD1. The CDR3 sequence is 15 residues long. V trimming: 3 bases; J trimming: 9 bases; junction bases outside the gene matches: 7. Germline V gives CDR1 SGHKS, CDR2 YYEKEE (reference sequence).

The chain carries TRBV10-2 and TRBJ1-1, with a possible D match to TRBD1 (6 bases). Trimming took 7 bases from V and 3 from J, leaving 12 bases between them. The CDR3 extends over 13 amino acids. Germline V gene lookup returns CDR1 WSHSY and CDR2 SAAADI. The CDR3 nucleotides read TGCGCCAGCACTCGGGACACCTACACTGAAGCTTTCTTT. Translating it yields CASTRDTYTEAFF.

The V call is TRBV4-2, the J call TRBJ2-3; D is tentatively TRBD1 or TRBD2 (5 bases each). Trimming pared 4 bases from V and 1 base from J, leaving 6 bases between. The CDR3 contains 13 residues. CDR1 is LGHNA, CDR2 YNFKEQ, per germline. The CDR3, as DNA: TGTGCCAGCAGCCGGGACCGCACAGATACGCAGTATTTT. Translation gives CASSRDRTDTQYF.

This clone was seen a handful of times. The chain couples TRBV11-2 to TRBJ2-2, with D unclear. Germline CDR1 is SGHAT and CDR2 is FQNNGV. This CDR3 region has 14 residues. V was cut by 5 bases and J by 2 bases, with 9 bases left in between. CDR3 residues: CASSGRVNTGELFF. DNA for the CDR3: TGTGCCAGCAGCGGCCGGGTCAACACCGGGGAGCTGTTTTTT.

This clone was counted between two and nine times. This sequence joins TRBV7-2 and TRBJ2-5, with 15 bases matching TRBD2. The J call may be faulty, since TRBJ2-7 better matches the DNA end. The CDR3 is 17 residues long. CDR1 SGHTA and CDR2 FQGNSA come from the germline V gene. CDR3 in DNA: TGTGCCAGCAGCCCCGGACTAGCGGGAGGGCTTAAGGGCGAGCAGTACTTC. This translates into CASSPGLAGGLKGEQYF.

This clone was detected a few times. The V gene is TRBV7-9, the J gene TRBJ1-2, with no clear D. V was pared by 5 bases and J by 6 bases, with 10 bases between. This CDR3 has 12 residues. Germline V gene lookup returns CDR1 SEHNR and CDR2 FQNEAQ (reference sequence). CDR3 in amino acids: CASSPAGNGYTF. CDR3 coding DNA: TGTGCCAGCAGCCCTGCCGGTAATGGCTACACCTTC. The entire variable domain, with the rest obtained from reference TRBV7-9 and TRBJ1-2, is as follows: DTGVSQNPRHKITKRGQNVTFRCDPISEHNRLYWYRQTLGQGPEFLTYFQNEAQLEKSRLLSDRFSAERPKGSFSTLEIQRTEQGDSAMYLCASSPAGNGYTFGSGTRLTVV.

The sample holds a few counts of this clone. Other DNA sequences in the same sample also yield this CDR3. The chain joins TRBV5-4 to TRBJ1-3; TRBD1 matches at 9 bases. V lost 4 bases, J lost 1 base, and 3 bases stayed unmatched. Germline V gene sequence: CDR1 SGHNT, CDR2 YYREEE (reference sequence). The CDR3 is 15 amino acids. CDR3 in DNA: TGTGCCAGCAGCCCTGGGACAGGGTCTGGAAACACCATATATTTT. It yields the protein CASSPGTGSGNTIYF.